Presented here are 21 T cell receptor beta chains from one specimen sequenced in a study of response to subunit inactivated influenza vaccine. MiXCR, run by TCRdb on the RT-PCR reads, gives a single entry per CDR3 protein. The profile shows approximately 490,000 distinct CDR3 sequences, approximately 7.2% of them singletons. The material was PBMCs from blood, obtained about 23 months after vaccination. The source of these receptors is a man aged 50-75 years who received an inactivated influenza vaccine.

This clonotype was observed at least ten times. The chain couples TRBV28 to TRBJ1-4, with TRBD1 as a possible D gene (5 bases). The CDR3 is 15 residues long. Looked up from germline, CDR1 is MDHEN and CDR2 is SYDVKM. Trimming stripped 4 bases from V and 6 bases from J, with 15 bases between. CDR3 protein: CASSSNRDGDEKLFF. DNA of the CDR3: TGTGCCAGCAGTTCGAACCGGGACGGAGATGAAAAACTGTTTTTT.

This clonotype has only a few counts. The CDR3 reads CATSATSGTDIQAKYNEQFF. The CDR3 nucleotides read TGTGCCACCAGTGCCACGTCCGGGACCGACATTCAAGCTAAGTACAATGAGCAGTTCTTC. The J gene is TRBJ2-1, the V gene TRBV24-1; D tentatively fits TRBD1 or TRBD2 (5 bases each). Germline CDR1 and CDR2: KGHDR and SFDVKD. With 5 bases removed from V and 4 bases from J, the gap between germline ends came to 29 bases. The CDR3 loop spans 20 amino acids.

This clonotype was seen only a few times. The chain joins TRBV6-2 or TRBV6-3 to TRBJ2-1; TRBD2 matches at 9 bases. Germline CDR1 MNHEY, CDR2 SVGEGT. CDR3 length: 14 amino acids. The V gene end was trimmed by 5 bases and the J gene end by 8 bases; junction bases not matched to a gene: 7. In DNA, the CDR3 is TGTGCCAGCAGTCCGGGACTAGCCAGCTATGAGCAGTTCTTC. Translated: CASSPGLASYEQFF.

This clonotype was found many times. The rearrangement joins TRBV5-5 to TRBJ2-1; the match to TRBD2 covers 8 bases. CDR1 and CDR2 (germline): SGHKS, YYEKEE (reference sequence). CDR3 length: 15 residues. V lost 7 bases, J lost 2 bases, and 8 bases stayed unmatched. CDR3 sequence: CASRRGSGTYNEQFF. The CDR3 DNA is TGTGCCAGCCGCCGAGGTAGCGGGACCTACAATGAGCAGTTCTTC.

The V gene is TRBV4-3, the J gene TRBJ1-3; D ambiguous. Germline V CDR1 and CDR2: LGHNA, YSLEER. The CDR3 spans 14 residues. V lost 0 bases, J lost 2 bases, and 5 bases lay in between. As DNA, the CDR3 is TGCGCCAGCAGCCAAGAGGGTACTGGAAACACCATATATTTT. This gives the protein CASSQEGTGNTIYF.

Ten or more counts support this clonotype. CDR3 amino acids: CASSILTGGNTEAFF. CDR3 nucleotide sequence: TGCGCCAGCAGCATACTGACAGGGGGCAACACTGAAGCTTTCTTT. The V call is TRBV5-1, the J call TRBJ1-1; 10 nucleotides match TRBD1. This CDR3 region has 15 residues. J lost 2 bases, V lost 4 bases, and 5 bases had no gene match. Germline assignment: CDR1 SGHRS and CDR2 YFSETQ.

This chain connects TRBV20-1 to TRBJ2-7; TRBD2 agrees at 7 bases. CDR1 DFQATT and CDR2 SNEGSKA come from the germline V gene (reference sequence). After removal of 6 bases from V and 0 bases from J, the junction contained 8 bases not matched to a gene. The length of the CDR3 is 14 residues. CDR3 in DNA: TGCAGTGCCTTAGCGGGCCTAGACTCCTACGAGCAGTACTTC. This gives the protein CSALAGLDSYEQYF.

This clonotype has at least ten counts. This rearrangement joins TRBV4-3 to TRBJ2-1; a possible D gene is TRBD2 (6 bases). Looked up from germline, CDR1 is LGHNA and CDR2 is YSLEER. V was pared by 2 bases and J by 2 bases, with 10 bases between. CDR3 size: 15 residues. The CDR3 here is CASSQYRETYNEQFF. In DNA form, the CDR3 reads TGCGCCAGCAGCCAATACCGGGAGACCTACAATGAGCAGTTCTTC.

J is TRBJ2-2 and V is TRBV20-1, with 8 bases lining up with TRBD2. This CDR3 is built from 16 residues. The germline gives CDR1 DFQATT, CDR2 SNEGSKA (reference sequence). The ends lost 4 bases at V and 0 bases at J; junction bases unmatched: 7. Here the CDR3 DNA reads TGCAGTGCTACCCGGACTAGCACCGCGAACACCGGGGAGCTGTTTTTT. Its protein product is CSATRTSTANTGELFF.

In its sample, this clonotype was seen many times. The V call is TRBV12-3 or TRBV12-4, the J call TRBJ1-3; the D is unclear. Trimming left V 2 bases short and J 0 bases short, with 5 bases between. The CDR3 consists of 14 residues. CDR3 sequence (DNA): TGTGCCAGCAGTTTATCCAACTCTGGAAACACCATATATTTT. As protein: CASSLSNSGNTIYF.

In this sample, this clonotype turned up a few times. V gene TRBV2 combines with J gene TRBJ1-4, with 8 bases that match TRBD1. Trimming removed 2 bases from V and 6 bases from J; junction bases left unmatched: 5. CDR1 SNHLY and CDR2 FYNNEI come from the germline V gene. This CDR3 is built from 15 residues. The CDR3 coding sequence is TGTGCCAGCAGTGAACTGGGACAGGAGTATGAAAAACTGTTTTTT. It yields the protein CASSELGQEYEKLFF.

The chain has TRBV7-6 and TRBJ2-5; D not certain. CDR1 is SGHVS, CDR2 FNYEAQ, per germline. The CDR3 is made up of 15 amino acids. V was trimmed by 2 bases and J by 1 base, leaving 11 bases between them. In nucleotides, the CDR3 is TGTGCCAGCAGCTTATGGCCCGTCCCCCAAGAGACCCAGTACTTC. This encodes CASSLWPVPQETQYF.

This clonotype has a count of ten or more. The chain combines TRBV5-5 with TRBJ2-3, with D perhaps matching TRBD1 (6 bases). CDR1 is SGHKS and CDR2 is YYEKEE in the germline V gene (reference sequence). V was trimmed by 2 bases and J by 5 bases, leaving 18 bases between them. This CDR3 is 16 amino acids long. CDR3 region: CASSFRDTLLRDTQYF. The DNA of the CDR3 is TGTGCCAGCAGCTTCCGGGACACTCTTTTAAGAGATACGCAGTATTTT.

This clonotype came up a few times. This chain joins TRBV6-1 and TRBJ2-5, with D perhaps TRBD1 (6 bases). V was trimmed by 7 bases and J by 3 bases, leaving 15 bases between them. The CDR3 has 14 amino acids. The V gene's germline CDR1 is MNHNS and CDR2 SASEGT. The CDR3 DNA reads TGTGCCAGCATGGACAGTCGGGACGAAGAGACCCAGTACTTC. Its translation is CASMDSRDEETQYF.

This clonotype has ten or more counts. The V and J genes are TRBV6-2 or TRBV6-3 and TRBJ1-5; D ambiguous. V was shortened by 4 bases and J by 4 bases, with 5 bases between the two germline ends. CDR3 length equals 12 residues. Germline CDR1 is MNHEY and CDR2 is SVGEGT. CDR3 loop: CASSSWNQPQHF. The DNA of the CDR3 is TGTGCCAGCAGTTCGTGGAATCAGCCCCAGCATTTT.

V gene TRBV7-2 combines with J gene TRBJ2-5; D is undetermined. Germline V gene data show CDR1 as SGHTA and CDR2 as FQGNSA. The CDR3 consists of 14 residues. V was cut by 4 bases and J by 4 bases, with 13 bases left in between. CDR3 region: CASSSSTVGETQYF. CDR3 DNA: TGTGCCAGCAGCTCGTCCACAGTGGGAGAGACCCAGTACTTC.

The table lists this clonotype with a few counts. The chain couples TRBV29-1 to TRBJ2-5; 9 positions agree with TRBD2. The germline V gene has CDR1 SQVTM and CDR2 ANQGSEA. V shed 1 base and J 0 bases; nucleotides not matched to a gene: 12. The CDR3 length is 18 residues. The DNA of the CDR3 is TGCAGCGTTGAAGGTGGAGCTAGCGGGGCCCTTAACCAAGAGACCCAGTACTTC. Translation: CSVEGGASGALNQETQYF.

This sequence joins TRBV4-1 and TRBJ2-7; 10 bases fit TRBD1. CDR3 size: 15 residues. The germline V gene has CDR1 MGHRA and CDR2 YSYEKL. The trim removed 4 bases at V and 2 bases at J, leaving 5 bases unmatched. CDR3 bases: TGCGCCAGCAGCCGTGGACAGGGGGTCACCTACGAGCAGTACTTC. It yields the protein CASSRGQGVTYEQYF.

The CDR3 sequence is CAWNPRLTGAGNTIYF. CDR3 coding DNA: TGTGCCTGGAACCCACGACTTACAGGGGCTGGAAACACCATATATTTT. This chain uses TRBV30 with TRBJ1-3; 7 bases map to TRBD1. Germline V gene data show CDR1 as GTSNPN and CDR2 as SVGIG (reference sequence). J was trimmed by 2 bases and V by 4 bases; bases with no gene match: 11. CDR3 length equals 16 residues.

This clonotype came up many times. This chain joins TRBV12-3 or TRBV12-4 and TRBJ2-1, with 8 bases identical to TRBD2. The CDR3 consists of 16 residues. With 3 bases clipped from V and 0 bases from J, the junction kept 4 bases outside the gene matches. CDR3 residues: CASSLGGRSSYNEQFF. CDR3 sequence (DNA): TGTGCCAGCAGTTTGGGCGGGAGGAGCTCCTACAATGAGCAGTTCTTC.

The chain recombines TRBV2 with TRBJ2-5, with 10 bases identical to TRBD2. The trim removed 0 bases at V and 2 bases at J, leaving 6 bases unmatched. Per germline, CDR1 SNHLY and CDR2 FYNNEI. The CDR3 is made up of 17 amino acids. CDR3 sequence: CASSEAVPAGGQETQYF. For the CDR3, the DNA is TGTGCCAGCAGTGAAGCCGTTCCAGCGGGGGGGCAAGAGACCCAGTACTTC. Supplemented by reference TRBV2 and TRBJ2-5, the full variable domain reads EPEVTQTPSHQVTQMGQEVILRCVPISNHLYFYWYRQILGQKVEFLVSFYNNEISEKSEIFDDQFSVERPDGSNFTLKIRSTKLEDSAMYFCASSEAVPAGGQETQYFGPGTRLLVL.